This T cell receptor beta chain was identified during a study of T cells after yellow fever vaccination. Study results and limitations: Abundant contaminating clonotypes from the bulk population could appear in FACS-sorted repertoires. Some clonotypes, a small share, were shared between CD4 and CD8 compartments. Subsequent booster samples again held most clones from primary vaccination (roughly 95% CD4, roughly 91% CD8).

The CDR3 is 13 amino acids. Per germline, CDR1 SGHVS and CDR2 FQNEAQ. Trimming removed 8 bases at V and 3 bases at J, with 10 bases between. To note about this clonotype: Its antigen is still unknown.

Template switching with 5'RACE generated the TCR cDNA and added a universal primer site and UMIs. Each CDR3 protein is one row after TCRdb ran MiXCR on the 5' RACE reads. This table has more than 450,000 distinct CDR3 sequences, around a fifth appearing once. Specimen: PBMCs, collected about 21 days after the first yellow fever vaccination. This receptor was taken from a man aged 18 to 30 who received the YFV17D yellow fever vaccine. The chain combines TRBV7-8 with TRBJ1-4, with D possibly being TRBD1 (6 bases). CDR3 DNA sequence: TGTGCCAGCGGGTGGGGGCCTAATGAAAAACTGTTTTTT. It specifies CASGWGPNEKLFF.